The present T cell receptor beta chain was sequenced within a study of shared clonotypes between healthy human individuals. Study conclusions and caveats: Sequencing depth was expected to influence donor clonotype sharing. When naive CD4 clonotypes were compared across a handful of donors, around 5% were shared.

Across several immunoSEQ plates, the genomic DNA of each subset was split evenly. Data came from immunoSEQ multiplex PCR; TCRdb stores just in-frame clones and leaves some out. The table lists over 2 million clones, about 95% of them singletons. This clone was observed once. As yet, its antigen is unknown. Cells designated naive CD8 were CD45RO-negative and were positively selected for CCR7, with terminally differentiated effector memory CD45RA+ cells excluded. Germline V gene sequence: CDR1 SGDLS, CDR2 YYNGEE. The length of the CDR3 is 15 residues. With V trimmed by 1 base and J by 3 bases, 2 bases remained unmatched.

This chain joins TRBV9 and TRBJ2-1; 9 nucleotides align to TRBD2. The clonotype originates from a man between 18 and 29 years old in good health. The sequencing input was naive CD8+ T cells sorted from blood. CDR3 nucleotide sequence: TGTGCCAGCAGCGTAAATAGCGGGGGCTACAATGAGCAGTTCTTC. Protein: CASSVNSGGYNEQFF.